This record concerns one TCR beta chain sequence. What antigen it recognizes has not been identified. Given a much more abundant clone one base away, this may be a read error. The sequencing machine was an Illumina NovaSeq 6000. TCR cDNA was made using 5'RACE template switching, a step that added a universal primer site and unique molecular identifiers. Priming for cDNA synthesis came from both the TCR alpha and TCR beta constant segments. Libraries were amplified in two PCR steps, with sample barcodes and sequencing adapters added in the second step. Sequencing of libraries was performed on Illumina HiSeq 2500 (2x100 bp) or NovaSeq (2x150 bp). On the study's bioinformatics: Demultiplexing of reads and collapsing into UMI consensus sequences were performed with MIGEC, and V(D)J alignment was carried out with MiXCR. Clonotypes responding to the vaccine were identified with edgeR on replicate PBMC samples, with the criteria of FDR below 0.01 and a log2 fold change above 5 up to day 15. Each bulk clonotype received a CD4 or CD8 identity based on whether the sequenced CD4 or CD8 repertoire contained that clonotype at higher abundance. TCRdb itself trimmed the public reads at Q25 with fastp, ran MiXCR and retained productive beta chains. When rows share a CDR3 protein, they turn into one entry using the most common DNA and genes. V and J calls and clone size were set by TCRdb, not the authors. The sample profile shows 300,000 to 350,000 distinct CDR3 sequences; roughly 4.3% of them were found once. Roughly 19% of the sample lies in the top ten.

The entry originates in a study of T cells after yellow fever vaccination (dated by TCRdb to 2018 to 2020). Study-wide context: Libraries from fractions with low cell numbers were prepared with the SMART-Seq v4 Ultra Low Input RNA kit. To follow T-cell clones before and after both primary and booster YFV17D yellow fever vaccination, bulk TCR alpha and beta repertoires underwent longitudinal sequencing. Two healthy male donors, one aged 18 to 30 and one aged 30 to 40 years, were included in the cohort. Blood was collected at multiple timepoints before and after primary and secondary immunization, and bulk PBMC replicates and cell subsets were isolated.

Overall study results and their limits: Computational filtering was required because FACS-sorted repertoires could contain abundant contaminating clonotypes from the bulk population. A small fraction of clonotypes appeared in both the CD4 and CD8 compartments, likely as a result of convergent recombination. Compared with the primary T-cell response, the secondary T-cell response was weaker but faster, peaking on day 5 rather than day 15. Most clones expanded after primary vaccination (around 96% of CD4 and 70% to 90% of CD8) were re-detected after the booster, suggesting that broad memory maintenance occurred. Because the study included only a couple of donors, the extent to which the findings can be generalized is limited.

The germline V gene (reference sequence) yields DFQATT for CDR1 and SNEGSKA for CDR2. Counted from cysteine to phenylalanine, this CDR3 has 11 amino acids. Only CDR3 DNA is held: 33 bases, read in frame from base 1. The treatment or condition label corresponds to: live attenuated yellow fever vaccine strain. At each blood-draw timepoint, two biological replicates of bulk PBMCs were obtained. PBMCs were isolated from peripheral blood using a standard Ficoll-Paque protocol. TriZol was used to extract RNA from bulk PBMCs, from CD4 and CD8 fractions, and from dextramer-positive and dextramer-negative fractions.

The clonotype was recovered from a man in his late teens or twenties who received the YFV17D yellow fever vaccine. The source was PBMCs, collected 15 days after the yellow fever booster vaccination. The chain joins TRBV20-1 to TRBJ1-1; no confident D gene assignment can be made. The nucleotide sequence reads TGCAGTGCTGAGCACGGGCGTGTAGCTTTATTT. It encodes CSAEHGRVALF.